The present TCR beta chain was sequenced within a study of T cell responses to AZD1222 COVID-19 vaccine. Assay used: immunoSEQ multiplex PCR; TCRdb lists only in-frame clones, some missing. The data show 140,000 to 150,000 clones, about 94% seen once. The V and J ends lost 7 bases and 3 bases respectively, with 18 bases between them. The CDR3 is 15 residues long. Germline CDR1 reads MNHEY; CDR2 reads SVGAGI. The starting material was peripheral blood, obtained on day 0 of AZD1222 vaccination. This sequence was found in an adult in good health. The chain carries TRBV6-5 and TRBJ1-1; D possibly corresponds to TRBD1 (5 bases). CDR3 in DNA: TGTGCCAGCAAAGTATCCCGACAGCAGGACACTGAAGCTTTCTTT. This codes for CASKVSRQQDTEAFF.